This TCR beta chain stems from a study of CD8 T cells in Susac syndrome. Findings of the study overall: As acknowledged by the study, its TCR sequencing and HLA analysis included a relatively small number of individuals.

Comments on this clonotype: Antigen specificity is unknown.

RNA amounts of roughly 0.45 to 1 ug underwent reverse transcription with random hexamers. immunoSEQ multiplex PCR amplified TCR beta CDR3 across 54 Vbeta, 13 Jbeta. TCRdb reprocessed the immunoSEQ multiplex PCR reads with MiXCR, giving one entry per CDR3 protein. Here the sample spans about 180,000 distinct CDR3 sequences, 85% to 95% being singletons. Germline CDR1 and CDR2: SQVTM and ANQGSEA. With 0 bases removed from V and 1 base from J, the gap between germline ends came to 15 bases. The CDR3 sequence is 16 residues long. Negative isolation was applied to CD8+ and CD4+ T cells, and FACS enrichment was applied to TEMRA cells.

Sequencing was performed on CD8+ T cells from PBMCs. This clonotype was obtained from a human donor with multiple sclerosis. V gene TRBV29-1 combines with J gene TRBJ2-5; TRBD2 is a possible D gene (5 bases). DNA of the CDR3: TGCAGCGTTGAAGATATCGACTATCGGAGCCAAGAGACCCAGTACTTC. Residues: CSVEDIDYRSQETQYF. Supplemented by reference TRBV29-1 and TRBJ2-5, the full variable domain reads SAVISQKPSRDICQRGTSLTIQCQVDSQVTMMFWYRQQPGQSLTLIATANQGSEATYESGFVIDKFPISRPNLTFSTLTVSNMSPEDSSIYLCSVEDIDYRSQETQYFGPGTRLLVL.